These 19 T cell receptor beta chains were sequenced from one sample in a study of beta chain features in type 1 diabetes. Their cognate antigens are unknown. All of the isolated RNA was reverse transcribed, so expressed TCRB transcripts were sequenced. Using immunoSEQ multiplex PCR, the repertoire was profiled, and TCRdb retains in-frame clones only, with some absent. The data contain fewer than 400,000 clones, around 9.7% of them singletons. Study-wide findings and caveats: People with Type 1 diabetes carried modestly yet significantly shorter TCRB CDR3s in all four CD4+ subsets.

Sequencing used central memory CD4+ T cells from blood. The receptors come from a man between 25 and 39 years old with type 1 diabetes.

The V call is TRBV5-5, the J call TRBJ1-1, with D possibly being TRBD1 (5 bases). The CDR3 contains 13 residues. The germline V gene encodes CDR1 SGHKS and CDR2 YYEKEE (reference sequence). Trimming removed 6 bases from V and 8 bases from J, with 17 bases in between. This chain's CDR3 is CASTPTRGREAFF. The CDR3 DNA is TGTGCCAGCACCCCGACGAGGGGTAGGGAAGCTTTCTTT.

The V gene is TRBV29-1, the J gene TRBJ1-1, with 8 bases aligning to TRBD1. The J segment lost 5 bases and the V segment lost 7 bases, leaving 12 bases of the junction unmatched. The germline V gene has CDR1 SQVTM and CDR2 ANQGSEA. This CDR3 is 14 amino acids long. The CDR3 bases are TGCAGCGCCGACAGGGGCTCTATTGGGACTGAAGCTTTCTTT. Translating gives CSADRGSIGTEAFF.

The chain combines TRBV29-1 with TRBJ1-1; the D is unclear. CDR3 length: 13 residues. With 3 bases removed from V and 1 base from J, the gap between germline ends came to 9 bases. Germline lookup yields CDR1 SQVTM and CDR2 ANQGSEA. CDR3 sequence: CSVDTPENTEAFF. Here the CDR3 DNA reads TGCAGCGTTGACACACCGGAGAACACTGAAGCTTTCTTT.

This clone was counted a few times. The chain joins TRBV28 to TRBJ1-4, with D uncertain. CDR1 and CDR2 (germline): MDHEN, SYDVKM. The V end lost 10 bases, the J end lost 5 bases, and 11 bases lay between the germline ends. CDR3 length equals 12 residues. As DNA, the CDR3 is TGTGCCACCGGGCGGTTGAATGAAAAACTGTTTTTT. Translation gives CATGRLNEKLFF.

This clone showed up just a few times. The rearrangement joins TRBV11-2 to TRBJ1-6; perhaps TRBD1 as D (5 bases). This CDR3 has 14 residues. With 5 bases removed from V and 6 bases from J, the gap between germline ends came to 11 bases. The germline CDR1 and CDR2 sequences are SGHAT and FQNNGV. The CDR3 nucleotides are TGTGCCAGCAGCGCGCGACAGTCTAATTCACCCCTCCACTTT. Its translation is CASSARQSNSPLHF. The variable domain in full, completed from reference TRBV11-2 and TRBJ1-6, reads EAGVAQSPRYKIIEKRQSVAFWCNPISGHATLYWYQQILGQGPKLLIQFQNNGVVDDSQLPKDRFSAERLKGVDSTLKIQPAKLEDSAVYLCASSARQSNSPLHFGNGTRLTVT.

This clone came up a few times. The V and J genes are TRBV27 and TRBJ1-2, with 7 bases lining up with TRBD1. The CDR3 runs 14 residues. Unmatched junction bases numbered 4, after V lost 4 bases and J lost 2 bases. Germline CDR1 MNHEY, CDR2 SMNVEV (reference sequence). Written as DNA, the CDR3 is TGTGCCAGCAGTTACAGGGGAGTAAACTATGGCTACACCTTC. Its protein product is CASSYRGVNYGYTF.

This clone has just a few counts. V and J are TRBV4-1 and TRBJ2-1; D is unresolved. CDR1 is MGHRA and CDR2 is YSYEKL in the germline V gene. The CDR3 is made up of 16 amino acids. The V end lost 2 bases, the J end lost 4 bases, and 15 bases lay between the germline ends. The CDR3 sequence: CASSQSLQKQYNEQFF. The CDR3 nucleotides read TGCGCCAGCAGCCAATCTTTGCAGAAACAGTACAATGAGCAGTTCTTC.

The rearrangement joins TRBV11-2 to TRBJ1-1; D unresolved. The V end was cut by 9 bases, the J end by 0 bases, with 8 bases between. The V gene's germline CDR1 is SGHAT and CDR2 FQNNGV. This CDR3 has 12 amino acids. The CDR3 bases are TGTGCCAGTTCCATAATGAACACTGAAGCTTTCTTT. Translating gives CASSIMNTEAFF.

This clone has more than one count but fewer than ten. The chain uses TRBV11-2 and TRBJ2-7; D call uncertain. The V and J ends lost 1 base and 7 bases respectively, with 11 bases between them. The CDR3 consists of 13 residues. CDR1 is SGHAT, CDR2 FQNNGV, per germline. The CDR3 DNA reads TGTGCCAGCAGCTTAGGAAGGACCACGGAGCAGTACTTC. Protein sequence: CASSLGRTTEQYF.

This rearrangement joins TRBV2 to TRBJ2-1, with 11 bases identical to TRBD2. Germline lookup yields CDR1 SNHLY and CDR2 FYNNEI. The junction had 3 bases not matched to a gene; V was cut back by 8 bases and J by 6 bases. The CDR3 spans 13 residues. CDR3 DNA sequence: TGTGCCAGCTCCGGGACTAGCGGCAATGAGCAGTTCTTC. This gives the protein CASSGTSGNEQFF. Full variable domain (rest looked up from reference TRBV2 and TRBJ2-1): EPEVTQTPSHQVTQMGQEVILRCVPISNHLYFYWYRQILGQKVEFLVSFYNNEISEKSEIFDDQFSVERPDGSNFTLKIRSTKLEDSAMYFCASSGTSGNEQFFGPGTRLTVL.

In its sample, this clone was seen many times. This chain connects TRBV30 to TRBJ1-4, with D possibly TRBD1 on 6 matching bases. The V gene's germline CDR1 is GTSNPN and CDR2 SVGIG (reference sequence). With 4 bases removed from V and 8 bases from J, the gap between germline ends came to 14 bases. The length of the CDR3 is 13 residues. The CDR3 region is CAWTVRGGEKLFF. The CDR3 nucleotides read TGTGCCTGGACGGTCAGGGGAGGGGAAAAACTGTTTTTT. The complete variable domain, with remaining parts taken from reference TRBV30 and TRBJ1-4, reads SQTIHQWPATLVQPVGSPLSLECTVEGTSNPNLYWYRQAAGRGLQLLFYSVGIGQISSEVPQNLSASRPQDRQFILSSKKLLLSDSGFYLCAWTVRGGEKLFFGSGTQLSVL.

Here the CDR3 reads CASSLALSGANVLTF. The CDR3 nucleotides read TGCGCCAGCAGCTTGGCACTCTCTGGGGCCAACGTCCTGACTTTC. The chain is built from TRBV5-1 and TRBJ2-6; D is uncertain. Trimming cost V 0 bases and J 0 bases, with 4 bases left between them. The CDR3 consists of 15 residues. Looked up from germline, CDR1 is SGHRS and CDR2 is YFSETQ. The whole variable domain, remainder taken from reference TRBV5-1 and TRBJ2-6, is KAGVTQTPRYLIKTRGQQVTLSCSPISGHRSVSWYQQTPGQGLQFLFEYFSETQRNKGNFPGRFSGRQFSNSRSEMNVSTLELGDSALYLCASSLALSGANVLTFGAGSRLTVL.

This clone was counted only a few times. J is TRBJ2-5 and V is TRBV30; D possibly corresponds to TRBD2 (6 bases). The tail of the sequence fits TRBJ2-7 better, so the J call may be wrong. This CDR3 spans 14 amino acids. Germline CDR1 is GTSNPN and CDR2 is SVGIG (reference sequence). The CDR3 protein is CAWSVIGLSYEQYF. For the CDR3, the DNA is TGTGCCTGGAGTGTAATAGGACTAAGCTACGAGCAGTACTTC.

The CDR3, as DNA: TGTGCCAGTAGTCTAAGGACGGATTCTCGGGGGGCCAACGTCCTGACTTTC. This encodes CASSLRTDSRGANVLTF. The gene calls are TRBV19 and TRBJ2-6; D gene uncertain. V lost 5 bases and J 4 bases, leaving 18 bases between the germline ends. CDR3 length equals 17 residues. Germline lookup yields CDR1 LNHDA and CDR2 SQIVND (reference sequence).

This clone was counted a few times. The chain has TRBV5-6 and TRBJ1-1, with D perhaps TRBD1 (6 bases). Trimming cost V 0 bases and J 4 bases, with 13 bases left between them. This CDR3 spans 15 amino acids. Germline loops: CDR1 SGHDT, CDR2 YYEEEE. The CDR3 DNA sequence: TGTGCCAGCAGCTTGGTGGGGGCGAGGGGCACTGAAGCTTTCTTT. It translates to CASSLVGARGTEAFF.

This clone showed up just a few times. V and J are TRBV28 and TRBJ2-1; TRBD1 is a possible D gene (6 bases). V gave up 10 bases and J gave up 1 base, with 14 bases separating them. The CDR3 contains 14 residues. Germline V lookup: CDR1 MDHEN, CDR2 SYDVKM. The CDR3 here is CATGDILSYNEQFF. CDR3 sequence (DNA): TGTGCCACTGGGGACATACTATCCTACAATGAGCAGTTCTTC.

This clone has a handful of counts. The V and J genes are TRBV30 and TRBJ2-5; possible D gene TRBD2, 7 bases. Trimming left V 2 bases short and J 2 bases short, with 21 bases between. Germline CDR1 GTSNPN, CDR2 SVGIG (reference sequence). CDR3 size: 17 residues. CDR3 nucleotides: TGTGCCTGGAGTCAACAGAGGGAGGGGGACGGACAAGAGACCCAGTACTTC. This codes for CAWSQQREGDGQETQYF.

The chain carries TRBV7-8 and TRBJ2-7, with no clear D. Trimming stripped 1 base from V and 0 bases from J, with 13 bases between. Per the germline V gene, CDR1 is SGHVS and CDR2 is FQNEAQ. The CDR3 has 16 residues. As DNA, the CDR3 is TGTGCCAGCAGCTTAGTGAGCCTCGCCTTCTCCTACGAGCAGTACTTC. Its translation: CASSLVSLAFSYEQYF.

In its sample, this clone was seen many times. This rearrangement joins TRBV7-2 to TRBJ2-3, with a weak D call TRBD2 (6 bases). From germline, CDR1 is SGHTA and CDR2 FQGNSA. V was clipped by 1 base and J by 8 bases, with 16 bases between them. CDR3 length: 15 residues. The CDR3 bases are TGTGCCAGCAGCTTAGAGTGGAGGGCCTATAGTACGCAGTATTTT. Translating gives CASSLEWRAYSTQYF.